These T cell receptor beta chains were read from a single sample in a study of cytomegalovirus exposure and HLA in healthy donors. Assay used: immunoSEQ multiplex PCR; TCRdb lists only in-frame clones, some missing. The table lists about 180,000 clones, approximately 80% of them singletons. Input material: PBMCs. The receptor source for this set is a man between 18 and 29 years old in good health and CMV-seronegative. Both conserved end residues are part of each CDR3. Each record gives: D gene, V gene, clone size, J gene, CDR3 protein, CDR3 DNA. D genes are given only for firm matches. Size is stated for part of the rows, as once, few or many counts, or as a class when the clone is expanded.

-,TRBV9,-,TRBJ2-5,CASSPRPGHLTQYF,TGTGCCAGCAGCCCCCGTCCGGGACATTTGACCCAGTACTTC
TRBD1,TRBV7-3,-,TRBJ2-5,CASSFSGQGRETQYF,TGTGCCAGCAGCTTCAGCGGACAGGGCCGTGAGACCCAGTACTTC
-,TRBV7-6,-,TRBJ2-2,CASSSSTGTGELFF,TGTGCCAGCAGCTCCTCTACAGGGACCGGGGAGCTGTTTTTT
TRBD1,TRBV11-3,-,TRBJ2-3,CASSTGQGHTDTQYF,TGTGCCAGCAGCACGGGACAGGGGCACACAGATACGCAGTATTTT
TRBD2,TRBV4-1,-,TRBJ2-5,CASSQVPSGQETQYF,TGCGCCAGCAGCCAAGTTCCTAGCGGCCAAGAGACCCAGTACTTC
TRBD1,TRBV5-1,-,TRBJ2-1,CASSLSGEQGAEFF,TGCGCCAGCAGCTTAAGCGGGGAACAGGGGGCGGAGTTCTTC
TRBD2,TRBV4-1,-,TRBJ2-1,CASSPQGLAGVEQFF,TGCGCCAGCAGCCCCCAGGGACTAGCCGGTGTGGAGCAGTTCTTC
-,TRBV10-3,-,TRBJ2-3,CAISESLWARFTDTQYF,TGTGCCATCAGTGAGTCTTTATGGGCCCGATTCACAGATACGCAGTATTTT
-,TRBV27,-,TRBJ2-1,CASSTYNEQFF,TGTGCCAGCAGTACTTACAATGAGCAGTTCTTC
-,TRBV6-1,-,TRBJ2-7,CASSENRVISYEQYF,TGTGCCAGCAGTGAAAACAGGGTAATCTCCTACGAGCAGTACTTC
TRBD1,TRBV5-6,once,TRBJ2-7,CASSWIGRGRGSYEQYF,TGTGCCAGCAGCTGGATAGGCAGGGGGCGAGGTTCCTACGAGCAGTACTTC
-,TRBV29-1,once,TRBJ2-5,CSVEQRLGTQYF,TGCAGCGTTGAACAGCGCCTTGGGACCCAGTACTTC
TRBD2,TRBV6-4,many,TRBJ2-3,CASSEIAGGTDTQYF,TGTGCCAGCAGTGAAATAGCGGGGGGGACAGATACGCAGTATTTT
-,TRBV11-2,-,TRBJ2-5,CASSPQAETQYF,TGTGCCAGCAGCCCCCAGGCTGAGACCCAGTACTTC
-,TRBV28,-,TRBJ1-5,CASSLPGDQPQHF,TGTGCCAGCAGTTTGCCCGGGGATCAGCCCCAGCATTTT
-,TRBV9,-,TRBJ2-1,CASSATPGREDYNEQFF,TGTGCCAGCAGCGCCACCCCCGGGCGGGAAGACTACAATGAGCAGTTCTTC
TRBD1,TRBV9,-,TRBJ1-2,CASSPPTGDYGYTF,TGTGCCAGCAGCCCTCCGACAGGGGACTATGGCTACACCTTC
TRBD2,TRBV11-3,-,TRBJ2-1,CASSLVVLGTSLNNEQFF,TGTGCCAGCAGCTTAGTGGTTTTGGGGACTAGCCTTAACAATGAGCAGTTCTTC
TRBD2,TRBV7-6,few,TRBJ2-1,CASSAPGGVYNEQFF,TGTGCCAGCAGCGCCCCGGGGGGAGTCTACAATGAGCAGTTCTTC
TRBD2,TRBV19,-,TRBJ2-7,CASSFGGGGNEQYF,TGTGCCAGTAGTTTCGGAGGCGGGGGTAACGAGCAGTACTTC
TRBD1,TRBV6-1,-,TRBJ1-2,CASSGTGQGDGYTF,TGTGCCAGCAGTGGAACGGGACAGGGAGACGGCTACACCTTC
TRBD1,TRBV7-7,-,TRBJ1-2,CARDRAYGYTF,TGTGCCCGGGACAGGGCCTATGGCTACACCTTC
-,TRBV29-1,-,TRBJ2-3,CSVDPHGGDTQYF,TGCAGCGTGGACCCTCATGGAGGGGATACGCAGTATTTT
TRBD2,TRBV28,-,TRBJ2-5,CASSLLAVQETQYF,TGTGCCAGCAGTTTGCTAGCGGTCCAAGAGACCCAGTACTTC
-,TRBV27,-,TRBJ2-7,CASSLKSSYEQYF,TGTGCCAGCAGTTTAAAGAGCTCCTACGAGCAGTACTTC
TRBD1,TRBV14,-,TRBJ2-5,CASSQGYRGQETQYF,TGTGCCAGCAGCCAAGGCTACAGGGGGCAAGAGACCCAGTACTTC
TRBD2,TRBV19,once,TRBJ2-7,CASSREGAPYEQYF,TGTGCCAGTAGTAGGGAGGGAGCACCCTACGAGCAGTACTTC
-,TRBV19,-,TRBJ1-5,CASSIGGGVLSQHF,TGTGCCAGTAGTATTGGAGGGGGGGTGTTGTCCCAGCATTTT
TRBD1,TRBV2,-,TRBJ1-3,CASRPTGAGNTIYF,TGTGCCAGCAGGCCTACAGGGGCTGGAAACACCATATATTTT
-,TRBV7-9,-,TRBJ1-1,CASSAPLTGSEAFF,TGTGCCAGCAGCGCCCCTTTAACAGGATCTGAAGCTTTCTTT
-,TRBV7-9,-,TRBJ2-1,CSSSLVRAASRNEQFF,TGTTCCAGCAGCTTGGTCCGAGCAGCTAGCCGCAATGAGCAGTTCTTC
-,TRBV28,-,TRBJ1-2,CASSLWTRDAQDYGYTF,TGTGCCAGCAGTTTATGGACGCGGGACGCCCAAGACTATGGCTACACCTTC
TRBD1,TRBV6-1,-,TRBJ2-5,CASSELTGGQETQYF,TGTGCCAGCAGTGAATTGACAGGGGGGCAAGAGACCCAGTACTTC
TRBD2,TRBV7-9,-,TRBJ2-7,CASSYGLAGAYEQYF,TGTGCCAGCAGCTACGGACTAGCGGGAGCCTACGAGCAGTACTTC
-,TRBV29-1,-,TRBJ1-1,CSVGSQNTEAFF,TGCAGCGTTGGGAGTCAGAACACTGAAGCTTTCTTT
-,TRBV11-3,once,TRBJ2-7,CASSLVAGSGEQYF,TGTGCCAGCAGCTTAGTTGCCGGGAGTGGAGAGCAGTACTTC